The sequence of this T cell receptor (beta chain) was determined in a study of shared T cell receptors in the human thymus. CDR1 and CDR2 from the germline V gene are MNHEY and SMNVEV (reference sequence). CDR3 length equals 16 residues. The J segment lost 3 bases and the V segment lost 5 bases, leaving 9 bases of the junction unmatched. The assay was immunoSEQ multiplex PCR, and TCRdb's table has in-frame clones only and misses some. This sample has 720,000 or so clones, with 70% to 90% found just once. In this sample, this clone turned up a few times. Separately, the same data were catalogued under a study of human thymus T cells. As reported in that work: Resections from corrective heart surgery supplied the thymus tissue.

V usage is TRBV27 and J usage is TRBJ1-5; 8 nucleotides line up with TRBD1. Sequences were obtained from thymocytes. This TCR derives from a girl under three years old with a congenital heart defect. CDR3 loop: CASSPVRTGNNQPQHF. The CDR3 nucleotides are TGTGCCAGCAGTCCCGTTCGGACAGGGAACAATCAGCCCCAGCATTTT.